Listed below are T cell receptor beta chains from one sample, sequenced in a study of T cell responses to AZD1222 COVID-19 vaccine. Generated by immunoSEQ multiplex PCR, the TCRdb table keeps only in-frame clones and is missing some. The sample yields 150,000 to 170,000 clones, about 87% seen once. Sequenced material: peripheral blood, taken on day 0 of AZD1222 vaccination. The receptors derive from an adult in good health. CDR3s include the opening cysteine and the closing phenylalanine or tryptophan.

j_call v_call cdr3_aa
TRBJ2-2 TRBV19 CASSISAGPGELFF
TRBJ2-3 TRBV24-1 CATSDLGQGATAGADTQYF
TRBJ2-3 TRBV7-2 CASSLQWGPGDTQYF
TRBJ1-1 TRBV29-1 CSVTRDRVGYTEAFF
TRBJ2-1 TRBV7-2 CASNPDVGEQFF
TRBJ1-5 TRBV3-1/TRBV3-2 CASSQDSNNQPQHF
TRBJ2-7 TRBV29-1 CSAKGFGSYEQYF
TRBJ2-1 TRBV19 CASSMGNEQFF
TRBJ2-2 TRBV19 CASSIRTGENGELFF
TRBJ1-6 TRBV27 CASSLQGWSPLHF
TRBJ1-4 TRBV4-1 CASSQTRARGTNEKLFF
TRBJ1-4 TRBV3-1/TRBV3-2 CASSPGGGLSREKLFF
TRBJ1-3 TRBV5-8 CASSSPRASGNTIYF
TRBJ2-3 TRBV7-6 CASSSLAGGLDTQYF
TRBJ1-2 TRBV27 CASSSQTGGYGYTF